The clone carrying this T cell receptor (beta chain) was seen repeatedly, ten times or more. What it binds is not known. The source of the sample is a study of glioma-infiltrating T cells. Regarding the study as a whole: Tissue-blood divergence was below expectation in non-neoplastic patients, above in gliomas.

V shed 1 base and J shed 1 base, with 9 bases lying between them. Germline V gene sequence: CDR1 DFQATT, CDR2 SNEGSKA (reference sequence). CDR3 length: 14 residues. The iRepertoire nested amplicon-rescue multiplex PCR amplified TCR alpha and beta CDR3s from RNA. For one-step reverse transcription and amplification, about 90-450 ng of tissue mRNA or PBMC total RNA was used. TCRdb re-analysed the multiplex PCR reads in MiXCR, keeping a single row per CDR3 protein. The sample lists roughly 190,000 distinct CDR3 sequences, approximately 30% occurring once. The specimen sequenced was glioma tissue, nonneoplastic brain tissue, or PBMCs (not recorded which). The source is a human donor with low-grade glioma or glioblastoma, undergoing nonglioma brain surgery, or in good health (not recorded which). The chain employs TRBV20-1 and TRBJ2-3, with D perhaps matching TRBD1 (6 bases). The CDR3 coding sequence is TGCAGTGCTAGAGCAGGGGTCGGCACAGATACGCAGTATTTT. This sequence encodes CSARAGVGTDTQYF.